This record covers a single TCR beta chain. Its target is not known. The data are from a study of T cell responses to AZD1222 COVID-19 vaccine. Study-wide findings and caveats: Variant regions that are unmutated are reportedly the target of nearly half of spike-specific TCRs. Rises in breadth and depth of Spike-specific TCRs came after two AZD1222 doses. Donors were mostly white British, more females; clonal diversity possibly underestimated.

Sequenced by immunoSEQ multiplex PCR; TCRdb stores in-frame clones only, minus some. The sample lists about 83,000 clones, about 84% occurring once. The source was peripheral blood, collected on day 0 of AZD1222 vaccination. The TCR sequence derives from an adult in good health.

The CDR3 coding sequence is TGTGCCAGCAGCTTGGGGCTTGGGTCCCAGTACTTC. Translation gives CASSLGLGSQYF. This rearrangement joins TRBV11-2 to TRBJ2-5; weak D call: TRBD1 (5 bases). The V and J ends lost 3 bases and 9 bases respectively, with 11 bases between them. Germline CDR1 reads SGHAT; CDR2 reads FQNNGV. The CDR3 extends over 12 amino acids. Full variable domain (missing parts from reference TRBV11-2 and TRBJ2-5): EAGVAQSPRYKIIEKRQSVAFWCNPISGHATLYWYQQILGQGPKLLIQFQNNGVVDDSQLPKDRFSAERLKGVDSTLKIQPAKLEDSAVYLCASSLGLGSQYFGPGTRLLVL.